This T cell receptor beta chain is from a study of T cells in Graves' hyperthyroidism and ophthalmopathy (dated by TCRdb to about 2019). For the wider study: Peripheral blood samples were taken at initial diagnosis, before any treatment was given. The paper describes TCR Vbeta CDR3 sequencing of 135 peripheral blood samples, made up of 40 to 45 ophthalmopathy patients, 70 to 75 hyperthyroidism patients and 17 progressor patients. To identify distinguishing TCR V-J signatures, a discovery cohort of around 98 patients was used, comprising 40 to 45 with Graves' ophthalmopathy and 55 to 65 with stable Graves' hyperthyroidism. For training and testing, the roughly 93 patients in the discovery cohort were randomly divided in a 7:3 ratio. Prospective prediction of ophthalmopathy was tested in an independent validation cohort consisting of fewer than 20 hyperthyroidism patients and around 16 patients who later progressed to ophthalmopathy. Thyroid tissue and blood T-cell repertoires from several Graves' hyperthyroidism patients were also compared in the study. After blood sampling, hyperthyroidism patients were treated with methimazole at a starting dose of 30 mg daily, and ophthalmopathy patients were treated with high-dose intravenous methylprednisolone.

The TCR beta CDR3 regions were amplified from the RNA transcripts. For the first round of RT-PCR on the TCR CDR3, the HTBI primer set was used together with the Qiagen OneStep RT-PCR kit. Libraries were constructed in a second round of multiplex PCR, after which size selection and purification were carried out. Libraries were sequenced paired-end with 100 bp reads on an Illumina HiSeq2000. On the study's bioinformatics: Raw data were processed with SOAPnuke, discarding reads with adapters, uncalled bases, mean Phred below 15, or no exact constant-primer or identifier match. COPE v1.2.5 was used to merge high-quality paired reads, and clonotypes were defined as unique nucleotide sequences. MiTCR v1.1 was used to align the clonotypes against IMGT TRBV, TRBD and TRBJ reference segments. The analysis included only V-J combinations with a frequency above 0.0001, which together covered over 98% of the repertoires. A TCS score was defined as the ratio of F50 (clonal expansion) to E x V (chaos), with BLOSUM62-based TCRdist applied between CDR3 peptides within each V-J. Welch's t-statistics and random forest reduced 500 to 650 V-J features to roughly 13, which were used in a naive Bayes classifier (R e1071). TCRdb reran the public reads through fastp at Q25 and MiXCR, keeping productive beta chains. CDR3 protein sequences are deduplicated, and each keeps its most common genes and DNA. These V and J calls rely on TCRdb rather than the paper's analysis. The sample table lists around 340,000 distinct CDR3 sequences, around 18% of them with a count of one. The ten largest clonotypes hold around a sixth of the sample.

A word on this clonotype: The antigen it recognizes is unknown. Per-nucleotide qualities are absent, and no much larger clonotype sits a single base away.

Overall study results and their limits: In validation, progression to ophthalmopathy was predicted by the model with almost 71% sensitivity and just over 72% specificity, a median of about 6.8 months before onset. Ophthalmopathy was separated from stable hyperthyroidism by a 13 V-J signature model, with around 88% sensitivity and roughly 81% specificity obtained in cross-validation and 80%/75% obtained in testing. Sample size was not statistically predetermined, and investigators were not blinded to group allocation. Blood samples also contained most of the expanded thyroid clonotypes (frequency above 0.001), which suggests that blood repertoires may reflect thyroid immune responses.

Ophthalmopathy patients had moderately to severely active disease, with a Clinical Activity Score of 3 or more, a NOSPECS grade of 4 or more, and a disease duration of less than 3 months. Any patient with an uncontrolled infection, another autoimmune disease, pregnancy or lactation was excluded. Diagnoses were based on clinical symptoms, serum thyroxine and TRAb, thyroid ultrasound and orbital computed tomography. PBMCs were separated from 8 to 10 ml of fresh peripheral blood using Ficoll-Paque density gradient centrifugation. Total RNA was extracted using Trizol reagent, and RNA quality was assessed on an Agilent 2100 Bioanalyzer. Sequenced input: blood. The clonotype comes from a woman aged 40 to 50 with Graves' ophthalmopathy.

The CDR3 sequence is CASSLIAGAEETQYF. The bases are TGTGCCAGCAGCTTAATAGCAGGGGCCGAAGAGACCCAGTACTTC. This chain joins TRBV11-2 to TRBJ2-5; TRBD1 might be the D gene, on 6 matching bases. Including the terminal cysteine and phenylalanine, the CDR3 comprises 15 residues. CDR3 DNA is the only sequence kept; it has 45 bases, read in frame from the first base. V loses 2 bases, J loses 3 bases, and the germline ends lie 13 bases apart. From a lookup of the germline V gene, CDR1 and CDR2 are SGHAT and FQNNGV.